This T cell receptor (beta chain) is drawn from a study of blood T cells in healthy people across ages. Germline V gene lookup returns CDR1 SNHLY and CDR2 FYNNEI. The CDR3 has 15 amino acids. Trimming pared 7 bases from V and 1 base from J, leaving 16 bases between. To note about this clonotype: Antigen specificity is unknown.

A J-beta primer mix and a sample-barcoded 5' primer were used in a second PCR of about 7 to 12 cycles. TCRdb processed the 5' RACE reads anew with MiXCR; each CDR3 protein has one entry. This sample carries roughly 1.4 million distinct CDR3 sequences, roughly 59% of them seen once, and the ten largest clones take over 5.5%. Study observations and caveats: Diversity figures derived from one million T cells were judged to underestimate the true value.

The sequence derives from a man aged 18 to 30 in good health. V usage is TRBV2 and J usage is TRBJ2-5; D is perhaps TRBD2 (5 bases). The sample was blood. CDR3 DNA: TGTGCCAGCACCCTAGAGGGTCTACTCCAAGAGACCCAGTACTTC. Its translation is CASTLEGLLQETQYF.